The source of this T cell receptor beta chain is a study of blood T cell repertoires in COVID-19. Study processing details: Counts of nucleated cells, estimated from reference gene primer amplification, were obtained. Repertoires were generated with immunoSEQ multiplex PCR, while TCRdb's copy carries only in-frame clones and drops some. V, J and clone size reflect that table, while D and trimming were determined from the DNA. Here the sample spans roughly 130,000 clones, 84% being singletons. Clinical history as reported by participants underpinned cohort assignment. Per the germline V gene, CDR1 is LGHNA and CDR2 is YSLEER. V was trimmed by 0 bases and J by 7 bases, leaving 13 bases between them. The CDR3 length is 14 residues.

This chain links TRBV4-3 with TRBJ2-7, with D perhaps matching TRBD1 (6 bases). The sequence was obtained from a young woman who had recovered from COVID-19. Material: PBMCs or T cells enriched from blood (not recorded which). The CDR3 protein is CASSQDRGSWEQYF. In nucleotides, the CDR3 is TGCGCCAGCAGCCAAGACAGGGGATCGTGGGAGCAGTACTTC.